The 23 T cell receptor beta chains in this list originate from one sample, sequenced in a study of T cells in Graves' hyperthyroidism and ophthalmopathy. Amplified TCR beta CDR3 regions derived from RNA transcripts. The study used the HTBI primer set for a first-round RT-PCR of the TCR CDR3. TCRdb analysed the multiplex PCR reads with MiXCR anew, one entry per CDR3 protein. This table has around 99,000 distinct CDR3 sequences, approximately 15% appearing once. The sample was blood. These receptors were collected from a woman in her forties or fifties with Graves' hyperthyroidism.

This clonotype has just a few counts. The rearrangement joins TRBV9 to TRBJ2-7; 10 bases are a match to TRBD2. CDR1 is SGDLS, CDR2 YYNGEE, per germline. V dropped 4 bases and J dropped 2; count of bases not matched to a gene: 9. This CDR3 contains 16 residues. CDR3: CASSPKGTSATYEQYF. The CDR3 coding sequence is TGTGCCAGCAGCCCAAAAGGGACTAGCGCTACCTACGAGCAGTACTTC.

The chain couples TRBV2 to TRBJ1-4; the D is unclear. The germline CDR1 and CDR2 sequences are SNHLY and FYNNEI. The CDR3 length is 14 residues. V gave up 5 bases and J gave up 5 bases, with 12 bases separating them. CDR3 protein: CASSQNGRNEKLFF. CDR3 sequence (DNA): TGTGCCAGCAGTCAGAACGGGCGAAATGAAAAACTGTTTTTT.

Only a few counts were recorded for this clonotype. The genes are TRBV30 and TRBJ1-5; D is uncertain. Trimming took off 5 bases at V and 6 bases at J, with 8 bases between the two ends. This CDR3 contains 11 residues. CDR1 GTSNPN and CDR2 SVGIG come from the germline V gene (reference sequence). The CDR3 DNA is TGTGCCTGGGGGCTAGGTCAGCCCCAGCATTTT. Protein: CAWGLGQPQHF. Supplemented by reference TRBV30 and TRBJ1-5, the full variable domain reads SQTIHQWPATLVQPVGSPLSLECTVEGTSNPNLYWYRQAAGRGLQLLFYSVGIGQISSEVPQNLSASRPQDRQFILSSKKLLLSDSGFYLCAWGLGQPQHFGDGTRLSIL.

Many counts were recorded for this clonotype. The chain employs TRBV11-2 and TRBJ2-1; a possible D gene is TRBD1 (5 bases). Germline loops: CDR1 SGHAT, CDR2 FQNNGV. The CDR3 extends over 13 amino acids. Trimming left V 5 bases short and J 7 bases short, with 12 bases between. In nucleotides, the CDR3 is TGTGCCAGCAGCCTTGGCAGGGTGAATGAGCAGTTCTTC. It encodes CASSLGRVNEQFF.

This clonotype was detected only a few times. The V gene is TRBV20-1, the J gene TRBJ1-2; no clear D gene. Germline V lookup: CDR1 DFQATT, CDR2 SNEGSKA (reference sequence). The CDR3 spans 13 residues. Trimming removed 0 bases at V and 7 bases at J, with 12 bases between. The CDR3 here is CSARETPPGGYTF. The CDR3, as DNA: TGCAGTGCTAGAGAGACCCCTCCGGGTGGCTACACCTTC.

Many counts were recorded for this clonotype. The chain couples TRBV12-5 to TRBJ2-3, with 13 nucleotides matching TRBD2. J was trimmed by 5 bases and V by 2 bases; bases with no gene match: 7. CDR1 is LGHNT, CDR2 FRNRAP, per germline. The CDR3 has 17 residues. CDR3 sequence (DNA): TGTGCTAGTGGTTTGACTAGCGGGAGGGCCGAGGTAGATACGCAGTATTTT. Its translation is CASGLTSGRAEVDTQYF.

In this sample, this clonotype turned up many times. The chain couples TRBV18 to TRBJ2-3; D is unclear. Germline V gives CDR1 KGHSH, CDR2 LQKENI. Trimming cost V 3 bases and J 6 bases, with 7 bases left between them. CDR3 size: 12 residues. CDR3 DNA sequence: TGTGCCAGCTCACCCGATTGGGATACGCAGTATTTT. It yields the protein CASSPDWDTQYF.

This clonotype was recorded many times. J is TRBJ2-5 and V is TRBV20-1; D uncertain. Trimming took off 0 bases at V and 4 bases at J, with 9 bases between the two ends. This CDR3 contains 13 residues. Germline V CDR1 and CDR2: DFQATT, SNEGSKA (reference sequence). CDR3 region: CSAREQMIETQYF. As DNA, the CDR3 is TGCAGTGCTAGAGAACAGATGATAGAGACCCAGTACTTC.

This clonotype appeared a few times. The chain joins TRBV2 to TRBJ2-5; 8 bases line up with TRBD2. The CDR3 is 15 amino acids. Germline CDR1 reads SNHLY; CDR2 reads FYNNEI. Trimming took 4 bases from V and 7 from J; bases not matched to a gene: 11. CDR3 amino acids: CASSVAGGLLRTQYF. DNA of the CDR3: TGTGCCAGCAGTGTGGCGGGGGGCCTTCTTAGGACCCAGTACTTC.

This clonotype came up many times. The chain combines TRBV10-3 with TRBJ2-1; tentative D call: TRBD1 (5 bases). The CDR3 is made up of 14 amino acids. Between the trimmed V and J ends, which lost 2 bases and 5 bases, there was a span of 10 bases. The germline gives CDR1 ENHRY, CDR2 SYGVKD. CDR3 in DNA: TGTGCCATCAGTGAGAGCCAGGGCCACAATGAGCAGTTCTTC. The encoded protein is CAISESQGHNEQFF.

This clonotype was seen at least ten times. The chain combines TRBV29-1 with TRBJ1-3; D uncertain. The germline CDR1 and CDR2 sequences are SQVTM and ANQGSEA. The CDR3 is 11 amino acids. The V end lost 4 bases, the J end lost 8 bases, and 9 bases lay between the germline ends. CDR3 bases: TGCAGCGTTGCTCGGAGGGACACCATATATTTT. It specifies CSVARRDTIYF.

This clonotype has a count of ten or more. The gene calls are TRBV16 and TRBJ2-1, with D perhaps TRBD1 or TRBD2 (5 bases each). CDR1 KGHSY and CDR2 FQNENV come from the germline V gene. There are 13 residues in the CDR3. Trimming cost V 2 bases and J 9 bases, with 11 bases left between them. CDR3 sequence: CASSQQGEGEQFF. CDR3 DNA sequence: TGTGCCAGCAGCCAACAGGGCGAGGGTGAGCAGTTCTTC. Filled out from reference TRBV16 and TRBJ2-1, the complete variable domain reads GEEVAQTPKHLVRGEGQKAKLYCAPIKGHSYVFWYQQVLKNEFKFLISFQNENVFDETGMPKERFSAKCLPNSPCSLEIQATKLEDSAVYFCASSQQGEGEQFFGPGTRLTVL.

V usage is TRBV11-2 and J usage is TRBJ2-5, with 14 bases identical to TRBD2. The CDR3 contains 16 residues. CDR1 and CDR2 (germline): SGHAT, FQNNGV. V shed 4 bases, J shed 4 bases, and the junction held 5 bases outside the gene matches. The CDR3 loop is CASSSGLAGAGETQYF. CDR3 DNA: TGTGCCAGCAGCTCGGGACTAGCGGGAGCTGGAGAGACCCAGTACTTC.

The chain uses TRBV20-1 and TRBJ2-3; 10 bases map to TRBD2. V lost 3 bases to trimming and J lost 3 bases; unmatched junction nucleotides: 6. The germline V gene has CDR1 DFQATT and CDR2 SNEGSKA (reference sequence). The CDR3 loop spans 15 amino acids. This CDR3 reads CSASGWTSGTDTQYF. The CDR3 DNA reads TGCAGTGCTAGTGGCTGGACTAGCGGAACAGATACGCAGTATTTT.

This clonotype was observed many times. This chain connects TRBV20-1 to TRBJ1-4; D is unclear. Trimming left V 0 bases short and J 5 bases short, with 7 bases between. Germline V CDR1 and CDR2: DFQATT, SNEGSKA (reference sequence). The CDR3 has 13 residues. The CDR3 reads CSAREALNEKLFF. The CDR3 coding sequence is TGCAGTGCTAGAGAGGCCCTGAATGAAAAACTGTTTTTT.

This clonotype showed up many times. The V and J genes are TRBV27 and TRBJ2-7, with D possibly matching TRBD2 (5 bases). CDR3 length equals 13 residues. V shed 4 bases and J shed 4 bases, with 11 bases lying between them. Germline V lookup: CDR1 MNHEY, CDR2 SMNVEV (reference sequence). As DNA, the CDR3 is TGTGCCAGCAGTTCCGGGAACGAGTACGAGCAGTACTTC. Amino acid sequence: CASSSGNEYEQYF.

This CDR3 is CASSVSAGGYNEQFF. For the CDR3, the DNA is TGTGCCAGCAGCGTATCAGCGGGAGGTTACAATGAGCAGTTCTTC. The V and J genes are TRBV11-2 and TRBJ2-1, with 9 bases fitting TRBD2. The J segment lost 4 bases and the V segment lost 5 bases, leaving 6 bases of the junction unmatched. This CDR3 spans 15 amino acids. Germline assignment: CDR1 SGHAT and CDR2 FQNNGV.

This clonotype appeared a few times. The V gene is TRBV6-1, the J gene TRBJ1-2; D is perhaps TRBD1 (6 bases). The CDR3 is made up of 13 amino acids. V lost 5 bases and J lost 4, with 11 bases in between. Germline CDR1 MNHNS, CDR2 SASEGT. In DNA, the CDR3 is TGTGCCAGCAGTAGGGGGGGCAGCTATGGCTACACCTTC. Its translation: CASSRGGSYGYTF.

This clonotype was observed many times. The genes are TRBV6-1 and TRBJ1-1, with 8 bases lining up with TRBD1. J gave up 1 base and V 7 bases, and 14 bases lay outside the gene matches. The CDR3 runs to 17 residues. From germline, CDR1 is MNHNS and CDR2 SASEGT. The CDR3 DNA is TGTGCCAGCACCCAGGACAGGGTCGATCAGGGGAACACTGAAGCTTTCTTT. Its protein is CASTQDRVDQGNTEAFF.

This clonotype was counted only a few times. The chain carries TRBV7-2 and TRBJ2-1; unclear D gene. Trimming left V 0 bases short and J 4 bases short, with 10 bases between. The V gene's germline CDR1 is SGHTA and CDR2 FQGNSA. The CDR3 consists of 15 residues. DNA for the CDR3: TGTGCCAGCAGCTTAGCGCCGGACGGGTACAATGAGCAGTTCTTC. Translation gives CASSLAPDGYNEQFF.

This clonotype has only a few counts. The rearrangement links TRBV20-1 to TRBJ2-7; 7 bases match TRBD2. The trim removed 7 bases at V and 0 bases at J, leaving 9 bases unmatched. Germline CDR1 and CDR2: DFQATT and SNEGSKA (reference sequence). The CDR3 length is 14 residues. CDR3 protein: CSVPGRDYSYEQYF. DNA of the CDR3: TGCAGTGTTCCAGGGCGGGACTACTCCTACGAGCAGTACTTC.

This clonotype was seen many times. V and J are TRBV4-1 and TRBJ1-5; the D is unclear. The V end lost 0 bases, the J end lost 3 bases, and 15 bases lay between the germline ends. From germline, CDR1 is MGHRA and CDR2 YSYEKL. The CDR3 has 17 residues. The CDR3 protein is CASSQEAAGRANQPQHF. CDR3 nucleotide sequence: TGCGCCAGCAGCCAAGAAGCGGCAGGACGGGCCAATCAGCCCCAGCATTTT.

This clonotype was found many times. The gene calls are TRBV4-2 and TRBJ2-5; 9 nucleotides match TRBD2. V was pared by 4 bases and J by 7 bases, with 10 bases of the junction left unmatched. Germline V CDR1 and CDR2: LGHNA, YNFKEQ. This CDR3 spans 15 amino acids. The CDR3 DNA is TGTGCCAGCAGCCCCTTATTAGCGGGGGCGGGGACCCAGTACTTC. The encoded protein is CASSPLLAGAGTQYF.